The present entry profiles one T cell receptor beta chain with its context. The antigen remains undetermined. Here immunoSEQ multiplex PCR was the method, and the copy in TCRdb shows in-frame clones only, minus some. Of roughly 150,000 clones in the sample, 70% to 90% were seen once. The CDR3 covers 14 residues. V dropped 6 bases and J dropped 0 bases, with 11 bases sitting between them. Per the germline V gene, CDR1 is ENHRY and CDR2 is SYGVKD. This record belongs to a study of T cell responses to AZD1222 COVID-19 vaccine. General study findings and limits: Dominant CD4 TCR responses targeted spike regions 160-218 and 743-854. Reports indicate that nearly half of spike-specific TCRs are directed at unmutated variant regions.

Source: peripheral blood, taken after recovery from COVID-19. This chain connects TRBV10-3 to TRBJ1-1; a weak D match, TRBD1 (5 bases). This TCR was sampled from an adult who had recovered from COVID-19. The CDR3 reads CAIRDSGMNTEAFF. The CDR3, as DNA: TGTGCCATCAGGGATTCAGGGATGAACACTGAAGCTTTCTTT.